These 3 T cell receptor beta chains originate from one sample sequenced in a study of blood T cell repertoires in COVID-19 (dated by TCRdb to 2020 to 2021). Receptor amplification or capture employed the immunoSEQ multiplex PCR assay. Drawn from immuneACCESS, this table holds only the in-frame rearrangements with V and J called that TCRdb kept. Clones are partly lost; checked studies trace under half to an unresolved V gene and leave the rest unexplained. The sample table contains around 100,000 clones; only one count was recorded for 70% to 85% of them. The biggest ten clones account for 15% to 20% of the sample. Sequencing was carried out using peripheral blood. The source is a woman in her sixties with acute or convalescent COVID-19.

In the case of this clone: The sample holds other DNA sequences that translate to the same CDR3. The CDR3: CASSEGRYQPQHF. The CDR3 DNA is TGTGCCAGCAGTGAAGGGAGGTATCAGCCCCAGCATTTT. The chain carries TRBV2 and TRBJ1-5; unclear D gene. Looked up from germline, CDR1 is SNHLY and CDR2 is FYNNEI. The V and J ends lost 1 base and 5 bases respectively, with 6 bases between them. This CDR3 comprises 13 residues.

The chain joins TRBV2 to TRBJ1-4; the D gene is possibly TRBD1 (6 bases). Trimming took 6 bases from V and 6 from J, leaving 23 bases between them. The CDR3 sequence is 17 residues long. Germline V gene data show CDR1 as SNHLY and CDR2 as FYNNEI. As DNA, the CDR3 is TGTGCCAGCAGCCTCCGGGGGGCGGGCGCCGGGGATGAAAAACTGTTTTTT. Amino acid sequence: CASSLRGAGAGDEKLFF.

This clone was detected only once. The J gene is TRBJ1-2, the V gene TRBV19; maybe TRBD1 (6 bases). V was cut by 5 bases and J by 5 bases, with 12 bases left in between. There are 13 residues in the CDR3. The germline gives CDR1 LNHDA, CDR2 SQIVND (reference sequence). The CDR3 protein is CASSPQGTYGYTF. DNA of the CDR3: TGTGCCAGTAGTCCACAGGGAACTTATGGCTACACCTTC.